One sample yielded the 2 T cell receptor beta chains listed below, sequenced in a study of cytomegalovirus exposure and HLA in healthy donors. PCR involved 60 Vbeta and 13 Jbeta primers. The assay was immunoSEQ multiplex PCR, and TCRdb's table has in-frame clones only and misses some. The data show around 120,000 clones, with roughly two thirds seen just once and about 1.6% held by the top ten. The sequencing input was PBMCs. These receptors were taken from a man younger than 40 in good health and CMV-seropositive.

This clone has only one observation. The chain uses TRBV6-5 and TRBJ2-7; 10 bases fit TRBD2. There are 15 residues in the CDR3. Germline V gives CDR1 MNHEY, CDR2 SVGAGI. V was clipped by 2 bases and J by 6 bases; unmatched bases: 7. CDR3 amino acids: CASSYGVAGGREQYF. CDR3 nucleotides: TGTGCCAGCAGTTACGGGGTAGCGGGAGGCCGCGAGCAGTACTTC.

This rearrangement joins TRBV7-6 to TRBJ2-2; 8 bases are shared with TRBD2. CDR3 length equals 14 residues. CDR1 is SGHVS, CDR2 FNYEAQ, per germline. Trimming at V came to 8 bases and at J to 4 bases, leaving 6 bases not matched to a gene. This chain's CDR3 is CASGSGSITGELFF. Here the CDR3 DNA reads TGTGCCAGCGGCAGCGGGAGTATCACCGGGGAGCTGTTTTTT.